The next 23 T cell receptor beta chains were all read from a single sample in a study of beta chain features in type 1 diabetes. Sequencing targeted expressed TCRB transcripts, as all isolated RNA had been reverse transcribed. Assay used: immunoSEQ multiplex PCR; TCRdb lists only in-frame clones, some missing. The sample has around 200,000 clones; about 13% are singletons. Source material: central memory CD4+ T cells from blood. These receptors originate from a woman between 18 and 29 years old in good health.

A few counts support this clone. The CDR3 loop reads CASSVVSKGQGGYTF. The CDR3 DNA is TGTGCCAGCAGCGTAGTGTCGAAGGGACAGGGCGGCTACACCTTC. The chain has TRBV9 and TRBJ1-2; 9 nucleotides align to TRBD1. Germline V gene sequence: CDR1 SGDLS, CDR2 YYNGEE. J gave up 8 bases and V 0 bases, and 8 bases lay outside the gene matches. The length of the CDR3 is 15 residues. Together with reference TRBV9 and TRBJ1-2, the CDR3 gives the full variable domain: DSGVTQTPKHLITATGQRVTLRCSPRSGDLSVYWYQQSLDQGLQFLIQYYNGEERAKGNILERFSAQQFPDLHSELNLSSLELGDSALYFCASSVVSKGQGGYTFGSGTRLTVV.

The CDR3, as DNA: TGTGCCAGCAGTGACCCTGTATGGACAGAACCATTGTACTTC. Encoded protein: CASSDPVWTEPLYF. This chain links TRBV25-1 with TRBJ2-7; D possibly corresponds to TRBD1 (6 bases). V gave up 3 bases and J gave up 12 bases, with 21 bases separating them. This CDR3 comprises 14 residues. Germline values: CDR1 MGHDK, CDR2 SYGVNS.

This clone was counted only a few times. The chain is built from TRBV5-6 and TRBJ2-7; 9 bases map to TRBD1. Germline V lookup: CDR1 SGHDT, CDR2 YYEEEE. This CDR3 comprises 19 residues. V shed 4 bases and J 3 bases; nucleotides not matched to a gene: 20. CDR3 loop: CASSPAGQGRRRGYYEQYF. The CDR3 nucleotides read TGTGCCAGCAGCCCAGCTGGACAGGGGCGCCGGAGGGGATACTACGAGCAGTACTTC. The entire variable domain, with the rest obtained from reference TRBV5-6 and TRBJ2-7, is as follows: DAGVTQSPTHLIKTRGQQVTLRCSPKSGHDTVSWYQQALGQGPQFIFQYYEEEERQRGNFPDRFSGHQFPNYSSELNVNALLLGDSALYLCASSPAGQGRRRGYYEQYFGPGTRLTVT.

The V and J genes are TRBV9 and TRBJ1-2; D call uncertain. Per the germline V gene, CDR1 is SGDLS and CDR2 is YYNGEE. The CDR3 is 13 residues long. The V end lost 0 bases, the J end lost 1 base, and 4 bases lay between the germline ends. The CDR3 sequence: CASSVESNYGYTF. The CDR3 DNA sequence: TGTGCCAGCAGCGTAGAGAGTAACTATGGCTACACCTTC.

The chain combines TRBV10-3 with TRBJ2-1; the D gene is possibly TRBD1 (8 bases). The CDR3 covers 16 residues. Germline CDR1 is ENHRY and CDR2 is SYGVKD. V was trimmed by 3 bases and J by 5 bases, leaving 17 bases between them. This CDR3 is CAISDFDRGGNNEQFF. In DNA form, the CDR3 reads TGTGCCATCAGTGATTTCGACAGGGGAGGGAACAATGAGCAGTTCTTC.

The chain uses TRBV9 and TRBJ2-1, with TRBD2 as a possible D gene (6 bases). This CDR3 contains 16 residues. With 3 bases removed from V and 0 bases from J, the gap between germline ends came to 13 bases. The germline V gene has CDR1 SGDLS and CDR2 YYNGEE. In nucleotides, the CDR3 is TGTGCCAGCAGCGAGGGACTCCTAAGCTCCTACAATGAGCAGTTCTTC. This encodes CASSEGLLSSYNEQFF.

In its sample, this clone was seen a few times. This chain joins TRBV9 and TRBJ2-7, with D maybe TRBD2 (6 bases). Trimming pared 0 bases from V and 2 bases from J, leaving 15 bases between. Germline lookup yields CDR1 SGDLS and CDR2 YYNGEE. The length of the CDR3 is 16 residues. CDR3 sequence: CASSVGGGQLTYEQYF. CDR3 coding DNA: TGTGCCAGCAGCGTAGGAGGAGGGCAGTTGACCTACGAGCAGTACTTC.

The V gene is TRBV29-1, the J gene TRBJ1-1; the match to TRBD1 covers 8 bases. Germline CDR1 is SQVTM and CDR2 is ANQGSEA. CDR3 length: 13 amino acids. The ends lost 5 bases at V and 2 bases at J; junction bases unmatched: 4. CDR3 sequence reads: CSVQGQVNTEAFF. CDR3 nucleotides: TGCAGCGTTCAGGGACAGGTTAACACTGAAGCTTTCTTT.

This clone occurred many times. This chain uses TRBV7-9 with TRBJ1-4; D is ambiguous. V lost 2 bases, J lost 4 bases, and 5 bases lay in between. Germline CDR1 is SEHNR and CDR2 is FQNEAQ (reference sequence). This CDR3 is 13 amino acids long. Here the CDR3 DNA reads TGTGCCAGCAGCTTACGGGGTAATGAAAAACTGTTTTTT. It is translated as CASSLRGNEKLFF.

This clone was recorded at least ten times. The chain combines TRBV29-1 with TRBJ2-7; 7 bases are shared with TRBD1. CDR3 size: 14 residues. V lost 5 bases, J lost 6 bases, and 13 bases stayed unmatched. CDR1 SQVTM and CDR2 ANQGSEA come from the germline V gene. In DNA form, the CDR3 reads TGCAGCGTTCTTGGACAGGAACGAGGGATCGAGCAGTACTTC. This codes for CSVLGQERGIEQYF.

This clone was detected only a few times. V gene TRBV7-3 combines with J gene TRBJ1-1; D may be TRBD1 (6 bases). The CDR3 has 14 amino acids. V was clipped by 7 bases and J by 1 base, with 13 bases between them. The germline V gene has CDR1 SGHTA and CDR2 FQGTGA. The CDR3 here is CASTPGGRNTEAFF. The CDR3, as DNA: TGTGCCAGCACCCCGGGGGGGCGGAACACTGAAGCTTTCTTT.

This clone was seen only a few times. The V call is TRBV7-2, the J call TRBJ2-4; no clear D gene. The V gene's germline CDR1 is SGHTA and CDR2 FQGNSA. Trimming shortened V by 5 bases and J by 2 bases, and 10 bases separated the two germline ends. The CDR3 extends over 14 amino acids. This chain's CDR3 is CASSPGQPKNIQYF. As DNA, the CDR3 is TGTGCCAGCAGCCCGGGTCAACCCAAAAACATTCAGTACTTC.

This clone has a handful of counts. The rearrangement uses TRBV6-6 and TRBJ2-5, with D possibly being TRBD1 (6 bases). This CDR3 is 15 amino acids long. V lost 0 bases, J lost 3 bases, and 11 bases lay in between. In germline, CDR1 is MNHNY, CDR2 SVGAGI (reference sequence). The CDR3 DNA reads TGTGCCAGCAGTTACTCGCAGGGGCGAGAAGAGACCCAGTACTTC. It specifies CASSYSQGREETQYF.

The table lists this clone with a few counts. The chain recombines TRBV4-2 with TRBJ2-1, with 9 bases aligning to TRBD1. V lost 1 base to trimming and J lost 6 bases; unmatched junction nucleotides: 10. Germline V gene data show CDR1 as LGHNA and CDR2 as YNFKEQ. The CDR3 is 17 amino acids. CDR3: CASSQASTGTGINEQFF. CDR3 nucleotides: TGTGCCAGCAGCCAAGCCTCCACCGGGACAGGGATCAATGAGCAGTTCTTC.

The genes are TRBV7-2 and TRBJ2-1; possibly TRBD2 for D (5 bases). The CDR3 runs to 15 residues. Germline CDR1 is SGHTA and CDR2 is FQGNSA. The ends were cut back, 4 bases at V and 7 bases at J, with 17 bases in the middle. The DNA of the CDR3 is TGTGCCAGCAGCTCTAGCAGGAGCGGATCAAATGAGCAGTTCTTC. This encodes CASSSSRSGSNEQFF.

This clone occurred a few times. V gene TRBV28 combines with J gene TRBJ2-2, with a tentative D call TRBD1 (5 bases). Germline CDR1 MDHEN, CDR2 SYDVKM. With 9 bases removed from V and 5 bases from J, the gap between germline ends came to 16 bases. This CDR3 is 14 amino acids long. CDR3 nucleotide sequence: TGTGCCAGTCTACAAGGGGCGCGGACCGGGGAGCTGTTTTTT. This codes for CASLQGARTGELFF.

With respect to this clone: The sample has other DNA sequences that encode this CDR3 too. The chain links TRBV18 to TRBJ2-1; unclear D gene. Trimming took off 2 bases at V and 4 bases at J, with 6 bases between the two ends. Germline V CDR1 and CDR2: KGHSH, LQKENI. The CDR3 extends over 13 amino acids. In nucleotides, the CDR3 is TGTGCCAGCTCACCAACGGTATACAATGAGCAGTTCTTC. Protein product: CASSPTVYNEQFF.

The chain has TRBV4-2 and TRBJ2-7; no definite D call. Per germline, CDR1 LGHNA and CDR2 YNFKEQ. This CDR3 has 15 amino acids. With 2 bases removed from V and 6 bases from J, the gap between germline ends came to 17 bases. The CDR3 coding sequence is TGTGCCAGCAGCCAACTGGGCTCAAGCTTCGCCGAGCAGTACTTC. Amino acid sequence: CASSQLGSSFAEQYF.

This clone was seen a handful of times. This sequence joins TRBV6-6 and TRBJ1-5; a weak D match, TRBD1 (5 bases). The CDR3 contains 12 residues. Trimming took 4 bases from V and 6 from J, leaving 7 bases between them. CDR1 and CDR2 (germline): MNHNY, SVGAGI (reference sequence). CDR3 amino acids: CASSSQGQPQHF. The CDR3 DNA is TGTGCCAGCAGTTCCCAGGGTCAGCCCCAGCATTTT.

In its sample, this clone was seen a few times. V gene TRBV7-2 combines with J gene TRBJ2-7; 7 bases map to TRBD1. Germline assignment: CDR1 SGHTA and CDR2 FQGNSA. The CDR3 runs 15 residues. V was pared by 2 bases and J by 0 bases, with 4 bases of the junction left unmatched. The CDR3 loop reads CASSLTRDSSYEQYF. Here the CDR3 DNA reads TGTGCCAGCAGCTTAACCCGGGACAGCTCCTACGAGCAGTACTTC. Together with reference TRBV7-2 and TRBJ2-7, the CDR3 gives the full variable domain: GAGVSQSPSNKVTEKGKDVELRCDPISGHTALYWYRQSLGQGLEFLIYFQGNSAPDKSGLPSDRFSAERTGGSVSTLTIQRTQQEDSAVYLCASSLTRDSSYEQYFGPGTRLTVT.

The J gene is TRBJ1-1, the V gene TRBV29-1; a weak D match, TRBD1 (5 bases). Trimming took off 7 bases at V and 2 bases at J, with 20 bases between the two ends. This CDR3 region has 15 residues. Germline values: CDR1 SQVTM, CDR2 ANQGSEA. CDR3 sequence (DNA): TGCAGCGGGATGGACAACCTGACACCAAACACTGAAGCTTTCTTT. It codes for CSGMDNLTPNTEAFF.

V gene TRBV13 combines with J gene TRBJ2-3; D remains ambiguous. V was trimmed by 4 bases and J by 6 bases, leaving 8 bases between them. Germline V gene lookup returns CDR1 PRHDT and CDR2 FYEKMQ (reference sequence). This CDR3 spans 12 amino acids. Here the CDR3 reads CASSYLGDTQYF. The CDR3 DNA is TGTGCCAGCAGCTACCTAGGTGATACGCAGTATTTT.

V and J are TRBV5-5 and TRBJ2-3, with TRBD2 matching 9 bases. J was trimmed by 5 bases and V by 5 bases; bases with no gene match: 6. Germline V gene data show CDR1 as SGHKS and CDR2 as YYEKEE (reference sequence). The CDR3 has 14 amino acids. The CDR3 spells CASRVAGVQDTQYF. CDR3 coding DNA: TGTGCCAGCAGGGTAGCGGGAGTTCAAGATACGCAGTATTTT.